A single sample gave rise to the 3 T cell receptor beta chains below, sequenced in a study of spatial heterogeneity in lung cancer. Time point defined: sample taken at primary tumor resection. Each CDR3 protein gets one entry after TCRdb re-called the 5' RACE reads with MiXCR. This sample has more than 10,000 distinct CDR3 sequences, with 3.8% found just once. This specimen consisted of PBMCs, obtained at surgery. The origin of the receptors is a male donor with early-stage non-small cell lung cancer.

This clonotype appeared many times. The chain has TRBV4-1 and TRBJ2-1; 14 bases map to TRBD2. There are 17 residues in the CDR3. Germline CDR1 MGHRA, CDR2 YSYEKL. J was trimmed by 7 bases and V by 1 base; bases with no gene match: 6. CDR3 residues: CASSQGGTSGSLNEQFF. CDR3 DNA sequence: TGCGCCAGCAGCCAAGGGGGGACTAGCGGGAGTTTGAATGAGCAGTTCTTC.

This clonotype was seen many times. The chain recombines TRBV7-2 with TRBJ1-2, with 7 bases identical to TRBD1. The germline V gene encodes CDR1 SGHTA and CDR2 FQGNSA. The CDR3 is 13 amino acids. Trimming cost V 1 base and J 8 bases; bases outside gene matches: 4. The CDR3 bases are TGTGCCAGCAGCTTAGGGCAGGGACAGGGCTACACCTTC. This gives the protein CASSLGQGQGYTF.

This clonotype was counted between two and nine times. The chain combines TRBV6-2 or TRBV6-3 with TRBJ2-1; D gene uncertain. The CDR3 spans 16 residues. Trimming took off 5 bases at V and 6 bases at J, with 20 bases between the two ends. Germline assignment: CDR1 MNHEY and CDR2 SVGEGT. CDR3 sequence (DNA): TGTGCCAGCAGTAAGTCTCGTGGGGTCGTAAGCAATGAGCAGTTCTTC. Residues: CASSKSRGVVSNEQFF.